The source of this T cell receptor (beta chain) is a study of T-cell memory formation after mild COVID-19. In germline, CDR1 is SGHRS, CDR2 YFSETQ. Trimming shortened V by 1 base and J by 3 bases, and 8 bases separated the two germline ends. The CDR3 is 13 amino acids. It was 5'RACE with constant-segment primers that produced the TCR alpha and TCR beta cDNA libraries, which carried sample barcodes and UMIs. TCRdb re-analysed the 5' RACE reads in MiXCR, keeping a single row per CDR3 protein. Among a few hundred thousand distinct CDR3 sequences listed, less than 25% were seen once. Notes on this clonotype: Its antigen is currently unknown.

Study-level results: Several responding clones turned up in pre-infection memory, indicating that cross-reactive memory may have taken part. Clones that contracted clustered mainly in CM and EM if CD4+ and in EMRA if CD8+.

The sequenced sample consisted of PBMCs or a T cell subset sorted from them (not recorded which). This sequence joins TRBV5-1 and TRBJ2-7, with D tentatively TRBD1 (6 bases). The sequence derives from an adult woman who had mild COVID-19 (a few samples of this study predate the infection). Cell type and time point are not known. The CDR3 DNA reads as TGCGCCAGCAGCTTGAAGGACAGCTACGAGCAGTACTTC. It specifies CASSLKDSYEQYF.